This is a list of T cell receptor beta chains from one sample in a study of T cell responses to AZD1222 COVID-19 vaccine. Libraries were prepared by immunoSEQ multiplex PCR; TCRdb keeps only in-frame clonotypes and omits some of them. Among about 140,000 clones listed, around 92% were seen once. The sequencing used peripheral blood, collected on day 0 of AZD1222 vaccination. The receptors shown here come from an adult in good health. Each CDR3 is given with its conserved first and last residue. D genes are given only for firm matches. Clone size is shown for a subset of rows, as once, few, many or a class of expanded clone.

D gene	clone size	J gene	V gene	CDR3 DNA	CDR3 protein
.	.	TRBJ2-3	TRBV24-1	TGTGCCACCAGTGATTGGAGGAGTGGACAGCCAGATACGCAGTATTTT	CATSDWRSGQPDTQYF
TRBD2	.	TRBJ2-2	TRBV7-2	TGTGCCAGCAGCTTAGCGGCGGGACTAAACACCGGGGAGCTGTTTTTT	CASSLAAGLNTGELFF
.	.	TRBJ2-2	TRBV9	TGTGCCAGCAGCGTAGTAGAGACCGGGGAGCTGTTTTTT	CASSVVETGELFF
.	.	TRBJ1-3	TRBV2	TGTGCCAGCAGTGGAGGAGGGATGTCTGGAAACACCATATATTTT	CASSGGGMSGNTIYF
.	.	TRBJ2-5	TRBV2	TGTGCCAGCAGTGCCCTGGGGACTCAGTACTTC	CASSALGTQYF
TRBD2	.	TRBJ2-3	TRBV5-6	TGTGCCAGCAGCCATCGGACTAGCGGGAGCACAGATACGCAGTATTTT	CASSHRTSGSTDTQYF
TRBD1	.	TRBJ1-2	TRBV7-9	TGTGCCAGCAGCGCGGGACAGCAAGCAGGCTATGGCTACACCTTC	CASSAGQQAGYGYTF
.	.	TRBJ2-7	TRBV27	TGTGCCAGCAGTTTAGGTCGGGGAACTGGAGAGCAGTACTTC	CASSLGRGTGEQYF
.	.	TRBJ2-7	TRBV28	TGTGCCAGCAGTTCCCCTTATAATCGGCGCGAGCAGTACTTC	CASSSPYNRREQYF
.	.	TRBJ1-1	TRBV25-1	TGTGCCAGCAAACGGGACACAGTTTTAGAAGCTTTCTTT	CASKRDTVLEAFF
.	once	TRBJ1-2	TRBV15	TGTGCCACCACCTCTTCGAGACTCTATGGCTACACCTTC	CATTSSRLYGYTF
TRBD2	.	TRBJ2-7	TRBV30	TGTGCCTGGTCCGTAGGGAGGGGTGGGCTCGAGCAGTACTTC	CAWSVGRGGLEQYF
.	.	TRBJ1-6	TRBV6-1	TGTGCCAGCAGTGAATCGGGCCGCTATTCACCCCTCCACTTT	CASSESGRYSPLHF
.	.	TRBJ1-4	TRBV2	TGTGCCAGCAGTGAAGAGCCTCTGGGGCTAGCTAATGAAAAACTGTTTTTT	CASSEEPLGLANEKLFF
.	.	TRBJ1-1	TRBV6-5	TGTGCCAGCAGTTTACAGTTGAACACTGAAGCTTTCTTT	CASSLQLNTEAFF
.	.	TRBJ2-7	TRBV11-3	TGTGCCAGCAGCACCCGGGACGGGACGGCCGAGCAGTACTTC	CASSTRDGTAEQYF
.	.	TRBJ1-1	TRBV6-5	TGTGCCAGCCCTCTTTCAAGGAACACTGAAGCTTTCTTT	CASPLSRNTEAFF
.	.	TRBJ1-6	TRBV6-6	TGTGCCAGCAGTTCCGATAGGTCACCCCTCCACTTT	CASSSDRSPLHF
.	.	TRBJ1-1	TRBV27	TGTGCCAGCAATCCCCTCCCCAGAGGGATGAACACTGAAGCTTTCTTT	CASNPLPRGMNTEAFF
.	.	TRBJ1-3	TRBV30	TGTGCCTGGAGTCCCCTGTATGCCCACTCTGGAAACACCATATATTTT	CAWSPLYAHSGNTIYF
.	few	TRBJ2-1	TRBV11-2	TGTGCCAGCAGCTTAGTTCGGGCCCCGGTGCAGTTCTTC	CASSLVRAPVQFF
.	once	TRBJ1-4	TRBV7-2	TGTGCCAGCAGCTTCTTAACGGGCCTTAATGAAAAACTGTTTTTT	CASSFLTGLNEKLFF